The T cell receptor beta chain under discussion was sequenced for a study of T cells in Graves' hyperthyroidism and ophthalmopathy. Notes on the study in general: A median 6.5 months before onset, the model predicted ophthalmopathy. Appearing also in blood were most of the thyroid clonotypes expanded above 0.001. Through a model of 13 V-J features, ophthalmopathy was separated from stable hyperthyroidism.

For the diagnoses, clinical symptoms, serum thyroxine and TRAb, thyroid ultrasound and orbital computed tomography were used. RNA transcripts yielded amplified TCR beta CDR3 regions. The TCR CDR3 first-round RT-PCR relied on the HTBI primer set. TCRdb reprocessed the multiplex PCR reads with MiXCR, giving one entry per CDR3 protein. The table includes about 640,000 distinct CDR3 sequences, roughly 45% detected once. To note about this clonotype: Its specificity is not known.

The CDR3 contains 15 residues. J gave up 5 bases and V 1 base, and 7 bases lay outside the gene matches. From germline, CDR1 is SEHNR and CDR2 FQNEAQ (reference sequence). This TCR came from an adult man with Graves' disease, either hyperthyroidism or ophthalmopathy (not recorded which). Source material: peripheral blood or thyroid tissue (not recorded which). The chain joins TRBV7-9 to TRBJ2-5; 7 bases line up with TRBD1. The CDR3 coding sequence is TGTGCCAGCAGCTTAGTGGTCCAGGGGGATGAGACCCAGTACTTC. Protein sequence: CASSLVVQGDETQYF.